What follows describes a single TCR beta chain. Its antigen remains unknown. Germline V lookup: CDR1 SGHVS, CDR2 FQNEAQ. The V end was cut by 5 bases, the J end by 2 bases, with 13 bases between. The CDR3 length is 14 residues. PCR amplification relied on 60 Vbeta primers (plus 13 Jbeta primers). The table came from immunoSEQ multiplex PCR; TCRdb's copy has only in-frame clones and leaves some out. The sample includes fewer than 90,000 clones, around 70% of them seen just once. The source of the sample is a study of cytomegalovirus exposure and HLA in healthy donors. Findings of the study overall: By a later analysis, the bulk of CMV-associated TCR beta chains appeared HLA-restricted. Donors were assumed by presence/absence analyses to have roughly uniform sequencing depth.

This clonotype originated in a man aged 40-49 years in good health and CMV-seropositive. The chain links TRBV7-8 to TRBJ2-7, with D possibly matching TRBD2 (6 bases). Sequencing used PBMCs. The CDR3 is CASSGGRGTYEQYF. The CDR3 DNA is TGTGCCAGCAGCGGGGGGAGAGGAACCTACGAGCAGTACTTC.